These T cell receptor beta chains were read from a single sample in a study of OX40 agonist ivuxolimab in advanced cancers. Produced via immunoSEQ multiplex PCR; TCRdb's table is partial and in-frame only. The sample lists 25,000 to 35,000 clones, 84% occurring once. Specimen: CD4+ or CD8+ T cells sorted from blood, collected in a trial of the OX40 agonist ivuxolimab. The receptors were gathered from an adult with an advanced solid tumor such as melanoma, head and neck, liver or kidney cancer. Both conserved end residues are part of each CDR3. A D gene is named only where the DNA matches it firmly. Expanded clones get a size class; other rows say once, few or many, or leave the size out.

-	TRBV11-2	TRBJ1-3	-	CASSLEWGNTIYF	TGTGCCAGCAGCTTAGAGTGGGGAAACACCATATATTTT
-	TRBV9	TRBJ2-3	once	CASSVSGTSTDTQYF	TGTGCCAGCAGCGTCAGCGGGACAAGCACAGATACGCAGTATTTT
-	TRBV28	TRBJ2-2	-	CASTLGRYTGELFF	TGTGCCAGCACCCTTGGGAGGTACACCGGGGAGCTGTTTTTT
TRBD2	TRBV10-3	TRBJ2-1	-	CAITSGTSGGSSYNEQFF	TGTGCCATCACCTCCGGGACTAGCGGGGGAAGCTCCTACAATGAGCAGTTCTTC
TRBD2	TRBV28	TRBJ2-7	-	CASINTLAGGPSYEQYF	TGTGCCAGCATCAATACACTAGCGGGAGGGCCGTCCTACGAGCAGTACTTC
TRBD1	TRBV12-5	TRBJ2-1	-	CASGLGSQGMFHEQFF	TGTGCTAGTGGTTTGGGATCACAGGGGATGTTCCATGAGCAGTTCTTC
-	TRBV7-3	TRBJ2-7	-	CASSLGAMGKYEQYF	TGTGCCAGCAGCTTGGGGGCTATGGGGAAATACGAGCAGTACTTC
-	TRBV5-1	TRBJ2-2	-	CASSLDPVTGELFF	TGCGCCAGCAGCTTGGACCCAGTCACCGGGGAGCTGTTTTTT
TRBD1	TRBV18	TRBJ2-6	-	CASSLDRGRVGANVLTF	TGTGCCAGCTCTCTGGACAGGGGGCGCGTGGGGGCCAACGTCCTGACTTTC
-	TRBV6-5	TRBJ2-1	once	CASSYEGGYNEQFF	TGTGCCAGCAGTTACGAGGGAGGCTACAATGAGCAGTTCTTC
-	TRBV5-6	TRBJ1-2	-	CASRVARSNYGYTF	TGTGCCAGTAGAGTCGCAAGGTCTAACTATGGCTACACCTTC
-	TRBV29-1	TRBJ1-2	-	CSVEDLGRYTF	TGCAGCGTTGAAGACCTGGGTCGCTACACCTTC
-	TRBV9	TRBJ1-1	-	CASSPLVNTEAFF	TGTGCCAGCAGCCCCCTAGTGAACACTGAAGCTTTCTTT
-	TRBV9	TRBJ2-7	-	CASSVGGMGPYEQYF	TGTGCCAGCAGCGTAGGCGGGATGGGGCCCTACGAGCAGTACTTC
-	TRBV7-6	TRBJ1-3	-	CASSRNYRSGNTIYF	TGTGCCAGCAGCCGAAATTACCGCTCTGGAAACACCATATATTTT
-	TRBV28	TRBJ2-5	-	CASSSITLGQGKETQYF	TGTGCCAGCAGCTCAATTACTCTCGGGCAGGGTAAAGAGACCCAGTACTTC
TRBD1	TRBV7-9	TRBJ2-7	-	CASSLGTAQRYF	TGTGCCAGCAGCCTGGGGACAGCCCAAAGGTACTTC
-	TRBV7-9	TRBJ1-2	-	CASSLNPVNYGYTF	TGTGCCAGCAGCTTAAATCCGGTTAACTATGGCTACACCTTC
-	TRBV19	TRBJ2-1	-	CASSIWGRALYNEQFF	TGTGCCAGTAGTATTTGGGGCCGGGCACTCTACAATGAGCAGTTCTTC
TRBD1	TRBV2	TRBJ2-7	once	CASMSGQSSYEQYF	TGTGCCAGCATGTCGGGACAGTCCTCCTACGAGCAGTACTTC
TRBD2	TRBV11-3	TRBJ2-1	-	CASSLAFLAGDREQFF	TGTGCCAGCAGCTTAGCGTTTCTAGCGGGAGATCGCGAGCAGTTCTTC
-	TRBV7-2	TRBJ2-1	-	CASSFNEQFF	TGTGCCAGCAGCTTTAATGAGCAGTTCTTC
TRBD2	TRBV2	TRBJ2-1	-	CASSELAGTYNEQFF	TGTGCCAGCAGTGAACTAGCGGGTACCTACAATGAGCAGTTCTTC
TRBD1	TRBV6-5	TRBJ2-7	-	CASSYGDSSSYEQYF	TGTGCCAGCAGTTACGGGGACAGCAGCTCCTACGAGCAGTACTTC
TRBD2	TRBV7-9	TRBJ2-4	-	CASSFPSGIAKNIQYF	TGTGCCAGCAGCTTCCCTAGCGGGATAGCCAAAAACATTCAGTACTTC
-	TRBV11-3	TRBJ2-3	-	CASSLEGGVGTQYF	TGTGCCAGCAGCTTAGAGGGTGGTGTGGGTACGCAGTATTTT
-	TRBV4-1	TRBJ1-5	-	CASSQEGHGANQPQHF	TGCGCCAGCAGCCAAGAGGGGCACGGGGCCAATCAGCCCCAGCATTTT
TRBD2	TRBV4-1	TRBJ2-3	once	CASSGRAGGGTDTQYF	TGCGCCAGCAGCGGTCGAGCGGGAGGGGGCACAGATACGCAGTATTTT
-	TRBV5-4	TRBJ1-2	once	CASSGNYGYTF	TGTGCCAGCAGCGGGAACTATGGCTACACCTTC
-	TRBV6-1	TRBJ1-1	-	CASSRKTQPDTEAFF	TGTGCCAGCAGCCGAAAGACACAGCCTGACACTGAAGCTTTCTTT
TRBD2	TRBV6-4	TRBJ2-1	once	CASSLLAGEEQFF	TGTGCCAGCAGTTTACTAGCGGGGGAGGAGCAGTTCTTC
-	TRBV6-5	TRBJ2-7	-	CASSLPDGYEQYF	TGTGCCAGCAGTTTGCCCGACGGTTACGAGCAGTACTTC
TRBD1	TRBV7-9	TRBJ2-7	-	CASRPPAFRDSSYEQYF	TGTGCCAGCAGACCTCCCGCCTTCCGGGACAGCTCCTACGAGCAGTACTTC
TRBD1	TRBV6-4	TRBJ1-1	-	CASTGTAEAFF	TGTGCCAGCACCGGGACAGCTGAAGCTTTCTTT
-	TRBV9	TRBJ1-1	-	CASSVAAGENTEAFF	TGTGCCAGCAGCGTAGCGGCAGGGGAGAACACTGAAGCTTTCTTT
TRBD2	TRBV11-1	TRBJ2-1	-	CASSLYVLANYNEQFF	TGTGCCAGCAGCTTATATGTACTAGCGAACTACAATGAGCAGTTCTTC
-	TRBV5-6	TRBJ2-2	-	CASSSQGNTGELFF	TGTGCCAGCAGCTCACAGGGGAACACCGGGGAGCTGTTTTTT
-	TRBV6-5	TRBJ2-5	-	CASSSGVGETQYF	TGTGCCAGCAGTTCCGGGGTCGGGGAGACCCAGTACTTC
TRBD1	TRBV19	TRBJ2-2	-	CASSIRDRPNTGELFF	TGTGCCAGTAGTATAAGGGACAGACCGAACACCGGGGAGCTGTTTTTT
-	TRBV27	TRBJ1-4	few	CASSLHSREKLFF	TGTGCCAGCAGTTTACACAGTAGGGAAAAACTGTTTTTT
TRBD1	TRBV18	TRBJ1-2	-	CASSLKDRDYGYTF	TGTGCCAGCTCGCTCAAGGACAGGGATTATGGCTACACCTTC
-	TRBV5-4	TRBJ2-7	-	CASSSDIFYEQYF	TGTGCCAGCAGCTCCGACATATTCTACGAGCAGTACTTC
-	TRBV4-2	TRBJ1-6	-	CASSQDPGQLGSPLHF	TGTGCCAGCAGCCAAGACCCAGGGCAGTTAGGTTCACCCCTCCACTTT
-	TRBV30	TRBJ2-1	-	CAWSVLTGREQFF	TGTGCCTGGAGTGTACTGACCGGGCGTGAGCAGTTCTTC
TRBD2	TRBV30	TRBJ2-7	-	CAWRSPGGKSYEQYF	TGTGCCTGGAGATCCCCGGGAGGGAAATCTTACGAGCAGTACTTC
TRBD2	TRBV6-1	TRBJ2-7	-	CASSYTSGGLEQYF	TGTGCCAGCAGTTATACTAGCGGGGGTCTCGAGCAGTACTTC
-	TRBV28	TRBJ1-3	once	CASSPSGLGNTIYF	TGTGCCAGCAGCCCCAGTGGGCTCGGAAACACCATATATTTT
TRBD2	TRBV7-8	TRBJ2-1	-	CASSPGTRNEQFF	TGTGCCAGCAGCCCCGGGACTAGAAATGAGCAGTTCTTC
TRBD2	TRBV7-9	TRBJ2-2	-	CASSLIPGLAGPGELFF	TGTGCCAGCAGCTTAATTCCCGGACTAGCAGGTCCCGGGGAGCTGTTTTTT
TRBD2	TRBV19	TRBJ2-3	-	CASSWNHLSGRRDTQYF	TGTGCCAGTAGTTGGAACCACCTTAGCGGGAGAAGAGATACGCAGTATTTT
-	TRBV11-2	TRBJ1-1	-	CASSLDDTNTEAFF	TGTGCCAGCAGCTTAGATGACACGAACACTGAAGCTTTCTTT
TRBD1	TRBV6-4	TRBJ1-6	-	CASSDSGQANSPLHF	TGTGCCAGCAGTGACTCGGGACAGGCCAATTCACCCCTCCACTTT